This TCR beta chain was observed in a study of blood T cell repertoires in COVID-19 (dated by TCRdb to 2019 to 2021). For context, the study as a whole: Samples covering the acute and convalescent phases of COVID-19 were provided by collaborators in the United States, Italy and Spain. The prospective study material was composed of cDNA or gDNA derived from T cells, B-cell-depleted T cells, or PBMCs. The dataset comprised deeply sampled blood TCRbeta repertoires from subjects exposed to, actively infected with, or recovered from COVID-19. The repertoires were made available in a free public database intended to serve as a resource for research on the immune response to SARS-CoV-2. The samples were drawn from the first 160 participants of the ongoing ImmuneRACE study and from 1,254 subjects provided by 6 global collaborators. The sample metadata nearly always contained a de-identified subject ID, COVID-19 status, age in years and sex. Where HLA class I and class II types were available, the types were taken from metadata supplied by the sample provider, not from assay-based typing. Beyond this particular receptor, the publication reports: The quantity of clinical and demographic metadata differed by source and by participant and was supplied without curation.

Comment on this clone: Its antigen is currently not known. The input lacks base qualities; no much larger clone sits a single base away.

The CDR3, cysteine through phenylalanine, is 13 amino acids long. Solely the CDR3 DNA is kept, with 39 bases framed from the first base. As encoded in the germline V gene, CDR1 is MNHEY while CDR2 is SVGAGI. V is clipped by 2 bases and J by 6 bases, and the sequence between their germline boundaries is 10 bases long. The immunoSEQ Assay, a bias-controlled multiplex PCR, was used to amplify TCRbeta CDR3 regions from genomic DNA. The paper's data handling went like this. Nucleated cell counts per sample were estimated from amplification of reference gene primers within the assay. Sequence reads were collapsed and filtered to measure the absolute abundance of every unique TCRbeta CDR3 rearrangement. For each sample, productive Simpson clonality was calculated by taking the square root of Simpson's diversity index across productive rearrangements. TCRdb's version of the immuneACCESS table is confined to in-frame rearrangements and falls short of the full clone set. An unresolved V gene accounts for under half of the shortfall where checked; the remainder is of unknown origin. V, J and clone size derive from that table, while D and trimming were established from the DNA sequence. The sample table contains 150,000 to 200,000 clones; only one count was recorded for approximately 85% of them. Together, the top ten hold 6.2% of the sample.

Participants in the prospective study were enrolled through a virtual design, were aged roughly 18 to 100 years, and lived in 24 United States geographic areas. In the prospective study, participants were assigned to cohorts based on the clinical history participants reported in a screening survey and a study questionnaire. For ImmuneRACE Cohort 3, a participant was defined as recovered based on two consecutive negative NP/OP PCR tests, clearance by a healthcare professional, or resolution of symptoms. In the prospective study, whole blood, serum and a nasopharyngeal or oropharyngeal swab were collected from each participant by mobile phlebotomists. Additional blood draws and questionnaires over an approximately 2-month period could optionally be provided by prospective study participants. Before DNA extraction, blood samples from the prospective study were shipped at room temperature or frozen.

The rearrangement combines TRBV6-5 with TRBJ1-1; the D gene is not confidently resolved. The clonotype was recovered from a man aged 40-55 years who had recovered from COVID-19. Sequencing used PBMCs or T cells enriched from blood (not recorded which). The CDR3 region: CASSYRGEPEAFF. The bases are TGTGCCAGCAGTTACCGCGGGGAACCTGAAGCTTTCTTT.